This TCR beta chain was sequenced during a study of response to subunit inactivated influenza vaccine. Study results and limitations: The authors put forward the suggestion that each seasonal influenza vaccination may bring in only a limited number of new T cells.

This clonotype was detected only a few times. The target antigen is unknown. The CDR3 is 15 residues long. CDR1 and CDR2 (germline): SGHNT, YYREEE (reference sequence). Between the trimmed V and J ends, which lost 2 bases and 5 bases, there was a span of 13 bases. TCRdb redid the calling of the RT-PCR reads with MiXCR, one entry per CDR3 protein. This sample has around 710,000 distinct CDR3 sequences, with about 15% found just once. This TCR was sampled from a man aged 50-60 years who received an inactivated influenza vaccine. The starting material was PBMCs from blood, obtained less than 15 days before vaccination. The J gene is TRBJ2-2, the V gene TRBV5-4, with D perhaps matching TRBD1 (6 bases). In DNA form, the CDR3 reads TGTGCCAGCAGCTTTTATAACAGGGTTACCGGGGAGCTGTTTTTT. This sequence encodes CASSFYNRVTGELFF.